The 23 T cell receptor beta chains below were found in one sample sequenced in a study of blood T cell repertoires in COVID-19. The data were produced by immunoSEQ multiplex PCR, yet TCRdb's version contains in-frame clones alone and is incomplete. The repertoire holds 110,000 to 150,000 clones, with roughly 83% as singletons. Sequenced input: PBMCs or T cells enriched from blood (not recorded which). The receptors derive from a man aged 50 to 59 who had recovered from COVID-19.

This sequence joins TRBV24-1 and TRBJ1-6; D is ambiguous. Germline-derived CDR1 and CDR2 are KGHDR and SFDVKD. The V gene lost 3 bases and the J gene lost 3 bases, with 11 bases spanning the gap. CDR3 length: 16 residues. The CDR3 DNA is TGTGCCACCAGTGATACAACAGAGAACTATAATTCACCCCTCCACTTT. Translation: CATSDTTENYNSPLHF.

The chain has TRBV27 and TRBJ2-5; TRBD1 matches 7 bases. With V trimmed by 6 bases and J by 4 bases, 8 bases remained unmatched. The CDR3 loop spans 14 amino acids. CDR1 is MNHEY, CDR2 SMNVEV, per germline (reference sequence). The CDR3 DNA is TGTGCCAGCAGCCGACAGGGATTGGCAGAGACCCAGTACTTC. This gives the protein CASSRQGLAETQYF.

This clone was counted a few times. V gene TRBV7-9 combines with J gene TRBJ1-4; D remains unclear. The ends were cut back, 0 bases at V and 2 bases at J, with 4 bases in the middle. The length of the CDR3 is 14 residues. Germline V lookup: CDR1 SEHNR, CDR2 FQNEAQ (reference sequence). The CDR3 loop reads CASSLAQTNEKLFF. DNA of the CDR3: TGTGCCAGCAGCTTAGCGCAGACTAATGAAAAACTGTTTTTT.

J is TRBJ2-2 and V is TRBV5-4; a weak D match, TRBD1 (6 bases). V lost 4 bases, J lost 0 bases, and 10 bases lay in between. The germline V gene has CDR1 SGHNT and CDR2 YYREEE (reference sequence). CDR3 length: 15 amino acids. CDR3 in amino acids: CASSRTDANTGELFF. DNA for the CDR3: TGTGCCAGCAGCCGGACAGATGCGAACACCGGGGAGCTGTTTTTT.

The CDR3: CASSRDWTTEAFF. CDR3 DNA sequence: TGCGCCAGCAGCAGGGACTGGACCACTGAAGCTTTCTTT. J is TRBJ1-1 and V is TRBV10-1, with D possibly being TRBD1 (5 bases). The V end lost 6 bases, the J end lost 4 bases, and 12 bases lay between the germline ends. Germline lookup yields CDR1 WNHNN and CDR2 SYGVQD (reference sequence). CDR3 length: 13 amino acids.

This clone was seen just once. The chain recombines TRBV15 with TRBJ1-4, with 12 bases fitting TRBD1. Germline V CDR1 and CDR2: LNHNV, YYDKDF (reference sequence). The CDR3 has 18 residues. Trimming at V came to 3 bases and at J to 3 bases, leaving 8 bases not matched to a gene. The chain's CDR3 is CATSSPGTGGPANEKLFF. CDR3 DNA: TGTGCCACCAGCAGTCCCGGGACAGGGGGCCCGGCTAATGAAAAACTGTTTTTT. Full variable domain (missing parts from reference TRBV15 and TRBJ1-4): DAMVIQNPRYQVTQFGKPVTLSCSQTLNHNVMYWYQQKSSQAPKLLFHYYDKDFNNEADTPDNFQSRRPNTSFCFLDIRSPGLGDTAMYLCATSSPGTGGPANEKLFFGSGTQLSVL.

V gene TRBV9 combines with J gene TRBJ2-5, with D perhaps matching TRBD2 (7 bases). The length of the CDR3 is 13 residues. V was clipped by 2 bases and J by 5 bases, with 10 bases between them. The germline V gene encodes CDR1 SGDLS and CDR2 YYNGEE. The CDR3 spells CASSVGGLETQYF. The CDR3 DNA reads TGTGCCAGCAGCGTGGGGGGGCTCGAGACCCAGTACTTC.

For the CDR3, the DNA is TGTGCCAGCAGCGAAGCGGGGAGGGCAGATACGCAGTATTTT. Amino acids: CASSEAGRADTQYF. V and J are TRBV5-5 and TRBJ2-3; TRBD2 agrees at 7 bases. CDR1 and CDR2 (germline): SGHKS, YYEKEE (reference sequence). The CDR3 covers 14 residues. V dropped 4 bases and J dropped 4; count of bases not matched to a gene: 6.

The rearrangement links TRBV7-2 to TRBJ2-7; 9 nucleotides match TRBD2. The CDR3 extends over 18 amino acids. Trimming removed 1 base from V and 0 bases from J; junction bases left unmatched: 10. Germline V CDR1 and CDR2: SGHTA, FQGNSA. The CDR3 sequence: CASSLVFGGGASSYEQYF. The CDR3 DNA follows: TGTGCCAGCAGCTTAGTGTTCGGCGGGGGGGCTAGCTCCTACGAGCAGTACTTC.

The chain couples TRBV6-4 to TRBJ1-1; TRBD1 aligns across 7 bases. Per germline, CDR1 MRHNA and CDR2 SNTAGT. The V and J ends lost 6 bases and 1 base, in that order; junction bases with no gene match: 2. The CDR3 totals 13 residues. The CDR3 here is CASRRTGNTEAFF. The CDR3 DNA follows: TGTGCCAGCAGAAGGACAGGGAACACTGAAGCTTTCTTT.

This clone was found once. This chain uses TRBV5-1 with TRBJ2-3, with 7 bases identical to TRBD1. V shed 3 bases, J shed 0 bases, and the junction held 13 bases outside the gene matches. Per the germline V gene, CDR1 is SGHRS and CDR2 is YFSETQ. This CDR3 has 18 residues. This CDR3 is CASSSRQGLLTSTDTQYF. Here the CDR3 DNA reads TGCGCCAGCAGCTCACGACAGGGCCTACTTACTAGCACAGATACGCAGTATTTT. Using reference TRBV5-1 and TRBJ2-3 for the parts outside the CDR3, the full variable domain is KAGVTQTPRYLIKTRGQQVTLSCSPISGHRSVSWYQQTPGQGLQFLFEYFSETQRNKGNFPGRFSGRQFSNSRSEMNVSTLELGDSALYLCASSSRQGLLTSTDTQYFGPGTRLTVL.

The J gene is TRBJ2-7, the V gene TRBV12-3 or TRBV12-4; unclear D gene. The V and J ends lost 2 bases and 6 bases respectively, with 8 bases between them. This CDR3 comprises 12 residues. CDR3 region: CASSLQFLEQYF. For the CDR3, the DNA is TGTGCCAGCAGTTTACAGTTCCTCGAGCAGTACTTC.

The chain couples TRBV6-2 or TRBV6-3 to TRBJ1-5, with 10 positions matching TRBD1. Germline CDR1 is MNHEY and CDR2 is SVGEGT. The CDR3 length is 17 residues. Germline trimming cut 4 bases from V and 1 base from J; bases unmatched to any gene: 7. The CDR3 nucleotides are TGTGCCAGCAGTTCGGGACAGGGGAAAGGCAGCAATCAGCCCCAGCATTTT. Protein: CASSSGQGKGSNQPQHF.

The chain uses TRBV5-6 and TRBJ1-2; TRBD1 matches at 9 bases. CDR3 length equals 15 residues. CDR1 and CDR2 from the germline V gene are SGHDT and YYEEEE. V was pared by 4 bases and J by 7 bases, with 11 bases of the junction left unmatched. As DNA, the CDR3 is TGTGCCAGCAGCGGAACCGGGACAGGGATCTTTGGCTACACCTTC. Translating gives CASSGTGTGIFGYTF. The full variable domain, its missing parts supplied by reference TRBV5-6 and TRBJ1-2, is DAGVTQSPTHLIKTRGQQVTLRCSPKSGHDTVSWYQQALGQGPQFIFQYYEEEERQRGNFPDRFSGHQFPNYSSELNVNALLLGDSALYLCASSGTGTGIFGYTFGSGTRLTVV.

The chain links TRBV27 to TRBJ2-1; 8 positions agree with TRBD2. This CDR3 has 15 amino acids. The J segment lost 5 bases and the V segment lost 2 bases, leaving 5 bases of the junction unmatched. CDR1 is MNHEY, CDR2 SMNVEV, per germline (reference sequence). The CDR3 nucleotides are TGTGCCAGCAGTTTACCACCGGGACTAGACAATGAGCAGTTCTTC. It is translated as CASSLPPGLDNEQFF.

This chain uses TRBV7-8 with TRBJ1-1, with D tentatively TRBD1 (5 bases). V was trimmed by 5 bases and J by 5 bases, leaving 18 bases between them. In germline, CDR1 is SGHVS, CDR2 FQNEAQ. The CDR3 is made up of 15 amino acids. CDR3 region: CASSRKGIFGTEAFF. For the CDR3, the DNA is TGTGCCAGCAGCCGAAAGGGGATCTTTGGGACTGAAGCTTTCTTT.

The V gene is TRBV18, the J gene TRBJ2-3; D is possibly TRBD1 (8 bases). V dropped 3 bases and J dropped 4 bases, with 14 bases sitting between them. This CDR3 spans 15 amino acids. Germline CDR1 reads KGHSH; CDR2 reads LQKENI. The CDR3, as DNA: TGTGCCAGCTCACCTCTACAGGGGGGGTCAGATACGCAGTATTTT. This encodes CASSPLQGGSDTQYF.

This chain links TRBV10-3 with TRBJ2-3, with 8 bases identical to TRBD2. Germline lookup yields CDR1 ENHRY and CDR2 SYGVKD. V lost 0 bases to trimming and J lost 7 bases; unmatched junction nucleotides: 9. This CDR3 is 16 amino acids long. The chain's CDR3 is CAISESPAGADNTQYF. The CDR3 DNA reads as TGTGCCATCAGTGAGTCACCAGCGGGGGCCGACAATACGCAGTATTTT.

V usage is TRBV7-2 and J usage is TRBJ2-1; TRBD1 is a possible D gene (5 bases). This CDR3 has 13 residues. The germline V gene has CDR1 SGHTA and CDR2 FQGNSA. Deletions cut 3 bases from V and 5 bases from J, with 8 bases between. CDR3: CASSLRQNNEQFF. CDR3 in DNA: TGTGCCAGCAGCTTGAGACAGAACAATGAGCAGTTCTTC. Supplemented by reference TRBV7-2 and TRBJ2-1, the full variable domain reads GAGVSQSPSNKVTEKGKDVELRCDPISGHTALYWYRQSLGQGLEFLIYFQGNSAPDKSGLPSDRFSAERTGGSVSTLTIQRTQQEDSAVYLCASSLRQNNEQFFGPGTRLTVL.

The chain recombines TRBV6-5 with TRBJ2-7, with 11 bases lining up with TRBD1. CDR1 MNHEY and CDR2 SVGAGI come from the germline V gene. The CDR3 sequence is 15 residues long. With 6 bases clipped from V and 7 bases from J, the junction kept 11 bases outside the gene matches. The CDR3, as DNA: TGTGCCAGCAGAATCCGGGACAGGGGGTCGGATGAGCAGTACTTC. It yields the protein CASRIRDRGSDEQYF.

The gene calls are TRBV11-2 and TRBJ2-5; TRBD1 aligns across 7 bases. The germline gives CDR1 SGHAT, CDR2 FQNNGV. Germline trimming cut 1 base from V and 4 bases from J; bases unmatched to any gene: 6. This CDR3 has 15 residues. CDR3 in amino acids: CASSLGNRGRETQYF. Here the CDR3 DNA reads TGTGCCAGCAGCTTAGGTAACAGGGGAAGAGAGACCCAGTACTTC. The full variable domain, rest sourced from reference TRBV11-2 and TRBJ2-5, is EAGVAQSPRYKIIEKRQSVAFWCNPISGHATLYWYQQILGQGPKLLIQFQNNGVVDDSQLPKDRFSAERLKGVDSTLKIQPAKLEDSAVYLCASSLGNRGRETQYFGPGTRLLVL.

The V gene is TRBV5-1, the J gene TRBJ2-7, with 7 bases lining up with TRBD1. The CDR3 spans 16 residues. The J segment lost 2 bases and the V segment lost 4 bases, leaving 12 bases of the junction unmatched. Germline CDR1 and CDR2: SGHRS and YFSETQ. CDR3 loop: CASSLQGTLGTYEQYF. The CDR3, as DNA: TGCGCCAGCAGCCTACAGGGGACCCTTGGGACCTACGAGCAGTACTTC.

The chain combines TRBV5-4 with TRBJ1-3, with D hard to call. V lost 0 bases and J lost 4, with 11 bases in between. There are 15 residues in the CDR3. Germline values: CDR1 SGHNT, CDR2 YYREEE (reference sequence). The CDR3: CASSLDPGSGNTIYF. CDR3 sequence (DNA): TGTGCCAGCAGCTTGGATCCCGGTTCCGGAAACACCATATATTTT.